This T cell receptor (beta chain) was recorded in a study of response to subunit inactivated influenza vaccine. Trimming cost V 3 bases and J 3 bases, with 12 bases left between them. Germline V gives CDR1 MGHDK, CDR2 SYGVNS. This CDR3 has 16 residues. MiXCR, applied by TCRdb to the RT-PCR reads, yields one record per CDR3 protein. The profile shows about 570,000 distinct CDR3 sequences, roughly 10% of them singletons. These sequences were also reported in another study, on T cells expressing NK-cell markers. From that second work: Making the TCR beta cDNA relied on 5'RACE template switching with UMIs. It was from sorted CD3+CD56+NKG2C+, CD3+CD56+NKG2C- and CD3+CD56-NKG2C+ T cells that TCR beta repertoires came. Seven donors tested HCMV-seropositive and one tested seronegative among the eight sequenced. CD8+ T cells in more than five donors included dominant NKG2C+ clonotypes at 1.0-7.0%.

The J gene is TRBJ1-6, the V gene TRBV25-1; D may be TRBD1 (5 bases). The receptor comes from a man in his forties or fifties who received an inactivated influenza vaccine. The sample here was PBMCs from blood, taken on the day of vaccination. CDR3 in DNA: TGTGCCAGCAGTGAGTTAAAGGGGAACTATAATTCACCCCTCCACTTT. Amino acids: CASSELKGNYNSPLHF.